This T cell receptor (beta chain) was sequenced during a study of cytomegalovirus exposure and HLA in healthy donors. Germline values: CDR1 SEHNR, CDR2 FQNEAQ (reference sequence). This CDR3 comprises 18 residues. The J segment lost 0 bases and the V segment lost 4 bases, leaving 10 bases of the junction unmatched. Study outcomes and limitations: A few CMV-associated chains were confirmed in vitro to be specific for CMV antigens. Per published accounts, TCR beta sequences correctly predicted the HLA-A and HLA-B alleles of most subjects. The analysis excluded some indistinguishable V segments, including TRBV6-2 and TRBV6-3.

PCR amplification relied on 60 Vbeta primers (plus 13 Jbeta primers). TCRdb's copy holds only in-frame clones and misses some; the assay was immunoSEQ multiplex PCR. The sample has around 120,000 clones, 70% to 80% seen once. About this clone itself: Its cognate antigen is unknown.

The sample taken for sequencing was PBMCs. The genes are TRBV7-9 and TRBJ2-3; 10 bases align to TRBD1. The TCR was taken from a woman in her thirties or forties in good health and CMV-seropositive. The CDR3 here is CASSSPLGQGLSTDTQYF. The CDR3 DNA follows: TGTGCCAGCAGCTCGCCCTTGGGACAGGGGCTTAGCACAGATACGCAGTATTTT.